This T cell receptor (beta chain) was documented in a study of cytomegalovirus exposure and HLA in healthy donors (dated by TCRdb to 2017 to 2019). The study in broad terms: An earlier analysis of a few hundred of the donors reported approximately 260 Gb of sequence data and roughly 120 million unique TCR beta sequences obtained from around 180 million T cells. Roughly 300 gigabases of sequencing data and approximately 84 million unique TCR sequences were included in an early release covering roughly 600 HLA-typed donors. Among the roughly 400 genotyped donors, about 83% belonged to the genetic ancestry cluster associated with self-reported Caucasian donors. The study aimed to test whether signatures of past pathogen exposure could be identified by cataloging public T cell receptors. The study used immunosequencing to profile the T cell repertoires of 666 subjects and linked those repertoires to cytomegalovirus serostatus. Besides the first cohort of under 700 subjects, a separate validation cohort made up of 120 different subjects was used. High-throughput TCR immunosequencing, statistical association of individual TCRs with disease status, and machine learning were combined to predict cytomegalovirus infection status. A later analysis re-analyzed previously published TCR beta repertoires from several hundred donors and added high-resolution HLA genotyping to study TCR occurrence patterns. Rather than drawing on any new phenotypic data, the later analysis identified candidate immune exposures from TCR beta sequences and the way those sequences occurred across donors. An earlier analysis of 587 of the donors used high-throughput TCR beta sequencing to judge whether each TCR beta V gene segment behaved as functional or pseudogenic. Donor age, sex, ethnicity and CMV serostatus were collected together with the repertoire data. In a later genetic analysis, genome-wide SNP genotypes for about 55% of the roughly 700 donors were used, and that subset was treated as a discovery cohort. Every discovery cohort repertoire had been produced on one sequencing platform. HLA typing covered class I and class II loci at four-digit resolution. The number of typed donors differed by locus: roughly 629-640 for A, B, C, DRB1 and DQB1; 522 for DQA1; approximately 610 for DPA1; and around 490 for DPB1. Several DR-DQ haplotypes were treated as single units for association and clustering because of strong linkage in the cohort. Among a few hundred genotyped donors of the cohort, an average of around 240,000 unique TCR beta nucleotide sequences were sequenced per donor, roughly a sixth of them non-productive. The paper's findings and limits, for the study overall: A further reported finding was that TCR beta sequences accurately predicted the HLA-A and HLA-B alleles for most subjects in the first cohort. The only immune exposure information available for the cohort was CMV serostatus. A later analysis found that HLA-associated TCR beta chains were more clonally expanded and had lower generation probabilities than equally common non-associated chains. The study gave a list of some 150 TCR beta chains associated with cytomegalovirus. Correlated functional status among segregating V segments might reflect linkage disequilibrium, but an unknown experimental factor could not be ruled out. Most TCR sequences were seen in very few donors, while some public TCRs were found in many individuals. The presence/absence analyses assumed that sequencing depth was roughly uniform across donors, and that assumption may not be true. A cluster of highly shared sequence variants was judged likely to be a technical artifact of the sequencing pipeline. According to a later analysis, parvovirus B19, influenza, CMV and Epstein-Barr virus appeared linked to several top co-occurrence clusters. In a later analysis, the rate of TCR association differed among HLA loci, with DRB1 alleles having the most associated TCRs and HLA-C alleles having the fewest. Because counts were too low, more than 15 rarely observed V segments, including chromosome 9 orphons, were left out of the earlier analysis of 587 of the donors. The classifier was reported to diagnose cytomegalovirus status with high specificity and sensitivity in both the original cohort and the validation cohort. Because HLA typing was unavailable for some donors at each locus, only the typed subset was used in association tests. Compared with the roughly 700-donor mean, donors in an Asian-associated ancestry cluster had fewer N-insertions in productive TCRs, according to a later genetic analysis. Specific HLA alleles were associated with 15,000 to 20,000 TCR beta sequences at a false discovery rate of 0.05 in a later analysis. In vitro tests confirmed that three of the cytomegalovirus-associated TCR beta chains recognize cytomegalovirus antigens. Only TCR beta chains were sequenced in this cohort, and the absence of alpha or paired-chain data limited detectable features. Most CMV-associated TCR beta chains appeared to be HLA-restricted in a later analysis, and the HLA associations seemed to be driven largely by CMV exposure. The 87-base-pair reads could not distinguish some IMGT-functional V segments, including TRBV6-2 and TRBV6-3, so those segments were excluded. Strong co-occurrence of HLA alleles, especially DR and DQ, made assigning TCR associations to individual alleles difficult. According to the authors, the approach could potentially be generalized to other disease states and immunological phenotypes. Broadly in line with IMGT annotations, most TCR beta V segments showed up in productive rearrangements about 87% or about 30% of the time in an earlier analysis of around 600 of the donors. A later genetic analysis associated a missense DCLRE1C variant with V-gene and J-gene trimming of TCR beta chains, and an independent cohort replicated the association.

This clone occurred once. It lacks a known antigen. It has no much larger one-base neighbor in the sample; base qualities were not kept. Library preparation was by the immunoSEQ multiplex PCR assay. For the multiplex PCR, a mixture combining 60 forward primers for TCR Vbeta segments and 13 reverse primers for TCR Jbeta segments was used. A multiplex PCR assay on genomic DNA amplified the CDR3 region of rearranged TCR beta genes. Amplified TCR beta libraries were sequenced as 87-base-pair reads on the Illumina HiSeq System. The original methods were these. Across the 500 to 850 repertoires, a later analysis counted some 81 million unique TCR beta chains, roughly 11 million of which were shared by at least two donors. Raw reads were error-corrected and collapsed into unique sequences with a nearest-neighbor algorithm that merged closely related sequences to remove PCR and sequencing errors. Alignment of CDR3 sequences to IMGT reference sequences was used to assign V, D and J gene segments. For a sequence to be retained, a match of at least six nucleotides was required to both a V gene segment and a J gene segment. Rearrangements were classified as productive when the CDR3 lacked stop codons and remained in frame with V and J, and all other rearrangements were classified as non-productive. CDR3 was defined by IMGT convention, running from the second conserved V-encoded cysteine to the conserved J-encoded phenylalanine. In an earlier analysis of approximately 590 of the donors, sequences lacking an unambiguous match to a single V gene segment were excluded. An earlier analysis of a few hundred of the donors called V segments functional above 56.7% productive rearrangements and segregating when the between-donor standard deviation exceeded 5%. To diagnose cytomegalovirus status from the catalog of TCR beta chain sequences, a statistical classification framework was built. In a later analysis, V and J genes were assigned by comparing TCR nucleotide sequences against IMGT/GENE-DB human TR gene sequences. In a later analysis, CDR3 sequences and most-parsimonious VDJ recombination scenarios were assigned using the TCRdist pipeline. In a later analysis, every TCR beta chain was defined by the combination of its CDR3 amino acid sequence and its V-gene family, and reads without a unique V-gene family were dropped. A later analysis removed 592 highly shared, low-generation-probability nucleotide sequences to deal with suspected cross-contamination and a sequencing artifact. In a later analysis, a clonal expansion index was calculated for each public chain from normalized within-repertoire ranks of inferred template counts. In a later analysis, generation probabilities were computed with a VDJ recombination model fitted to out-of-frame rearrangements, and the resulting probabilities were checked against IGoR. In a later analysis, TCR-TCR, TCR-HLA and TCR-CMV co-occurrence was scored with hypergeometric tests, and a repertoire-size bias correction was applied to TCR pairs. To estimate false discovery rates, a later analysis permuted the HLA or CMV assignments 20 times. In a later analysis, co-occurring TCRs were grouped using DBSCAN, with TCRdist sequence similarity added in when clustering inside HLA-allele-positive subsets. Repertoires with fewer than 30,000 or more than 120,000 public chains were left out of co-occurrence clustering, as were a handful of repertoires with anomalous nucleotide sharing. Sourced from immuneACCESS, this table was stored by TCRdb with only in-frame sequences that have V and J called. A share of the clones is absent; for the studies checked, an unresolved V gene accounts for under half, and the remainder has no known explanation. That table supplies the V and J calls and clone size; D and trimming were determined from the DNA. For this sample the table gives approximately 160,000 clones, of which 70% to 85% were detected only once. Jointly, the top ten make up roughly 1.4% of the sample.

The cohort comprised fewer than 750 healthy bone marrow donors. At the time of sampling, every cohort member was nominally healthy, though immune exposures that went unrecorded were likely present. The donor was CMV seropositive and belonged to the group of 250 to 350 seropositive cohort members. A peripheral blood sample was collected from each donor, and TCR beta sequencing was performed on peripheral blood mononuclear cells. The Qiagen DNeasy Blood Extraction Kit was used to extract genomic DNA from the blood cell samples. V has 2 bases trimmed and J has 3 bases trimmed; junction bases matching no gene number 6. The germline V gene (reference sequence) yields GTSNPN for CDR1 and SVGIG for CDR2. From its cysteine to its phenylalanine, the CDR3 spans 14 amino acids. Only CDR3 DNA is held: 42 bases, read in frame from base 1.

This receptor chain uses TRBV30 and TRBJ2-7; 8 of the junction bases match TRBD2. The sequence came from a woman in her 30s in good health and CMV-seropositive. Sequencing input: PBMCs. The CDR3: CAWSRAGVGYEQYF. The DNA sequence reads TGTGCCTGGAGTCGAGCGGGAGTCGGCTACGAGCAGTACTTC.